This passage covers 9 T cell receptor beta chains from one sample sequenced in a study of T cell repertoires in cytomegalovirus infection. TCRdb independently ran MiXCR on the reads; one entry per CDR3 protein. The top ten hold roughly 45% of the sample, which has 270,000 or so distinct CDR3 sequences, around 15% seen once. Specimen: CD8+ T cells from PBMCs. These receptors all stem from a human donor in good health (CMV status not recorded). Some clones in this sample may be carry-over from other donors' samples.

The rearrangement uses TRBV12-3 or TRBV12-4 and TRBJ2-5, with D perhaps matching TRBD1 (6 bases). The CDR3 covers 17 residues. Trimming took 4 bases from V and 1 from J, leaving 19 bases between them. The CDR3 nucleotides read TGTGCCAGCAGTTCCCAACCAGGGTCCAGGGGCCAAGAGACCCAGTACTTC. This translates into CASSSQPGSRGQETQYF.

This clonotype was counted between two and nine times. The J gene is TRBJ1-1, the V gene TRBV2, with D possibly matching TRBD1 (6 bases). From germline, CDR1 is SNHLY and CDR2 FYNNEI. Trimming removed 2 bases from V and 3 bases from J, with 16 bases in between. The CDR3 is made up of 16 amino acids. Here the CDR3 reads CASSEPEGGADTEAFF. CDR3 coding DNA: TGTGCCAGCAGTGAACCCGAGGGGGGCGCCGACACTGAAGCTTTCTTT.

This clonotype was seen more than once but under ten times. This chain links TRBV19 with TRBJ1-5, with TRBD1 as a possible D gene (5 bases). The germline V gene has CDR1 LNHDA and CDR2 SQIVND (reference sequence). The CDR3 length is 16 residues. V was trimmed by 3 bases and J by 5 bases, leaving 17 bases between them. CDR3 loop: CASSIVLQGPYQPQHF. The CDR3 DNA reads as TGTGCCAGTAGTATTGTTCTCCAGGGCCCCTATCAGCCCCAGCATTTT.

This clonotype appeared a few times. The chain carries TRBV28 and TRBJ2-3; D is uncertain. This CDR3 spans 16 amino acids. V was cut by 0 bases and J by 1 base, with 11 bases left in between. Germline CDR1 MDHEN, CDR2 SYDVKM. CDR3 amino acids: CASSLWRSFGTDTQYF. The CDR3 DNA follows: TGTGCCAGCAGTTTATGGCGATCCTTCGGCACAGATACGCAGTATTTT. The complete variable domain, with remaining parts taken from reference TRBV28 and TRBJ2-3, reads DVKVTQSSRYLVKRTGEKVFLECVQDMDHENMFWYRQDPGLGLRLIYFSYDVKMKEKGDIPEGYSVSREKKERFSLILESASTNQTSMYLCASSLWRSFGTDTQYFGPGTRLTVL.

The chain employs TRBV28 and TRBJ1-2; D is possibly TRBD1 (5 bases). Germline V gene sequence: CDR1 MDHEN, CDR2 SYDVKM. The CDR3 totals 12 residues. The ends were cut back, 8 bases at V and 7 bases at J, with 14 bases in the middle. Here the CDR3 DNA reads TGTGCCAGCGGTCAGGTTCAGGGTGGCTACACCTTC. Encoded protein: CASGQVQGGYTF.

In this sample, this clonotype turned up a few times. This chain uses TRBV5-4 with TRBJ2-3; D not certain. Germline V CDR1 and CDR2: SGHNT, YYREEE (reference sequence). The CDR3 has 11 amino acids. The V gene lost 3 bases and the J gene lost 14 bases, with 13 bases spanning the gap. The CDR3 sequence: CASSSGPVAYF. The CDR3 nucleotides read TGTGCCAGCAGCTCCGGACCCGTAGCGTATTTT.

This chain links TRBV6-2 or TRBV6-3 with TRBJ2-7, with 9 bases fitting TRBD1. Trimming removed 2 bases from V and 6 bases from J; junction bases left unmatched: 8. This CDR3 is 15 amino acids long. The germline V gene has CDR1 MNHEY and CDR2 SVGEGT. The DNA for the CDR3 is TGTGCCAGCAGTTACGGGGCGGGACAGGGCATCGAGCAGTACTTC. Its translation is CASSYGAGQGIEQYF.

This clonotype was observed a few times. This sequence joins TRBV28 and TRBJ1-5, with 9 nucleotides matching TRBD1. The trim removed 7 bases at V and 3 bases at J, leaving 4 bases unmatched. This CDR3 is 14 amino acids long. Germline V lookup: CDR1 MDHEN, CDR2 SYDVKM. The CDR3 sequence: CASTGTGNNQPQHF. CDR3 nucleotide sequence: TGTGCCAGCACCGGGACAGGGAACAATCAGCCCCAGCATTTT. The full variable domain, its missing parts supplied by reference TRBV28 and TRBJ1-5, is DVKVTQSSRYLVKRTGEKVFLECVQDMDHENMFWYRQDPGLGLRLIYFSYDVKMKEKGDIPEGYSVSREKKERFSLILESASTNQTSMYLCASTGTGNNQPQHFGDGTRLSIL.

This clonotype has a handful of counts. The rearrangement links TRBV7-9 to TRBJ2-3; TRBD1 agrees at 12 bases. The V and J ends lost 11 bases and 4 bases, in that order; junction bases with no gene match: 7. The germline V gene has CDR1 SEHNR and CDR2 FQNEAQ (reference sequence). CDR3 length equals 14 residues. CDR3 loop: CAGRDRGLADTQYF. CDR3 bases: TGTGCCGGGCGGGACAGGGGGCTCGCAGATACGCAGTATTTT. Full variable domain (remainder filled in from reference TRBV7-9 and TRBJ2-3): DTGVSQNPRHKITKRGQNVTFRCDPISEHNRLYWYRQTLGQGPEFLTYFQNEAQLEKSRLLSDRFSAERPKGSFSTLEIQRTEQGDSAMYLCAGRDRGLADTQYFGPGTRLTVL.